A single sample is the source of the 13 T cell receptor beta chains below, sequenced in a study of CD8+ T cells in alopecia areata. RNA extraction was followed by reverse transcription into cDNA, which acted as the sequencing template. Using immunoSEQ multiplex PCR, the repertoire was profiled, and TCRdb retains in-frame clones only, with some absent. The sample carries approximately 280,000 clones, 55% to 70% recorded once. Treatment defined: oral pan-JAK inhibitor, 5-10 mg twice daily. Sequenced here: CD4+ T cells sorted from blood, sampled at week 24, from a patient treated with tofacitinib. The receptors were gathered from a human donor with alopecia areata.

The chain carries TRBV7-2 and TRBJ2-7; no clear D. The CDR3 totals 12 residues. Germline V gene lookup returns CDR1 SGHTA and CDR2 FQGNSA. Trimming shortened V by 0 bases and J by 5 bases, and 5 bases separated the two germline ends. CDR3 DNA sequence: TGTGCCAGCAGCTTAGCGCGGAACGAGCAGTACTTC. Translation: CASSLARNEQYF.

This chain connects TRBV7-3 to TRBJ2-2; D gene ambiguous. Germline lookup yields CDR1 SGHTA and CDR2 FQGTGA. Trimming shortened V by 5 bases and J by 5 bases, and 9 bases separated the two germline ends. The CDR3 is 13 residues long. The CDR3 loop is CASSPRGTGELFF. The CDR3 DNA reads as TGTGCCAGCAGCCCGCGTGGGACCGGGGAGCTGTTTTTT.

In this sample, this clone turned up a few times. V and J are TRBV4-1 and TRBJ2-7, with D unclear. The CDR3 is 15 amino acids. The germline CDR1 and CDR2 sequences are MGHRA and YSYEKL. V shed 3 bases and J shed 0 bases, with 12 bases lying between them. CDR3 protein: CASSQSGRSSYEQYF. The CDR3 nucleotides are TGCGCCAGCAGCCAGAGTGGCAGGTCCTCCTACGAGCAGTACTTC.

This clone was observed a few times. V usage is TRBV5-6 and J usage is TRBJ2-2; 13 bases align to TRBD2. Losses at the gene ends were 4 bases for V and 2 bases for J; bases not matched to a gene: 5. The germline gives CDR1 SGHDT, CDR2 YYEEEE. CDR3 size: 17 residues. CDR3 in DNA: TGTGCCAGCAGCCTGGGACTAGCGGGAACTAACACCGGGGAGCTGTTTTTT. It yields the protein CASSLGLAGTNTGELFF. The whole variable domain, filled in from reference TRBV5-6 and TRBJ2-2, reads DAGVTQSPTHLIKTRGQQVTLRCSPKSGHDTVSWYQQALGQGPQFIFQYYEEEERQRGNFPDRFSGHQFPNYSSELNVNALLLGDSALYLCASSLGLAGTNTGELFFGEGSRLTVL.

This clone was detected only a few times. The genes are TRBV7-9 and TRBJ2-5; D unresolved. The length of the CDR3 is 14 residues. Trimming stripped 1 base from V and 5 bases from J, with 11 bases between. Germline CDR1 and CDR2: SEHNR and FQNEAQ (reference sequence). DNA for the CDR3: TGTGCCAGCAGCTTAGTGGCCCGGTCGGAGACCCAGTACTTC. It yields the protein CASSLVARSETQYF.

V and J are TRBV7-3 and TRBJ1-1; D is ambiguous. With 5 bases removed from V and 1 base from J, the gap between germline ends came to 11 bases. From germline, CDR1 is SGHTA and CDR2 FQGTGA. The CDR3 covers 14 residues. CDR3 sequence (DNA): TGTGCCAGCAGCCCCTCGATTACGAACACTGAAGCTTTCTTT. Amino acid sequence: CASSPSITNTEAFF. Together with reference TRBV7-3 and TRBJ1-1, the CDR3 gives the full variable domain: GAGVSQTPSNKVTEKGKYVELRCDPISGHTALYWYRQSLGQGPEFLIYFQGTGAADDSGLPNDRFFAVRPEGSVSTLKIQRTERGDSAVYLCASSPSITNTEAFFGQGTRLTVV.

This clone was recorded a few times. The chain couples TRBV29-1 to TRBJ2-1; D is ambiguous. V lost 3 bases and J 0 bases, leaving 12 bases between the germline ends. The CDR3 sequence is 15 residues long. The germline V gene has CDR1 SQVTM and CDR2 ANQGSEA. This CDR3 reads CSVEAGLSSYNEQFF. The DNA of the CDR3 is TGCAGCGTTGAGGCCGGCCTGAGCTCCTACAATGAGCAGTTCTTC.

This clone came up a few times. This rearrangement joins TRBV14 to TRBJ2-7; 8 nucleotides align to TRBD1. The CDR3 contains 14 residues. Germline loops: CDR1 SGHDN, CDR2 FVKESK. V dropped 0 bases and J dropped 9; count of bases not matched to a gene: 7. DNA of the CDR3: TGTGCCAGCAGCCAAGACAGGGGGCTCTTGGGGCAGTACTTC. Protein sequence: CASSQDRGLLGQYF.

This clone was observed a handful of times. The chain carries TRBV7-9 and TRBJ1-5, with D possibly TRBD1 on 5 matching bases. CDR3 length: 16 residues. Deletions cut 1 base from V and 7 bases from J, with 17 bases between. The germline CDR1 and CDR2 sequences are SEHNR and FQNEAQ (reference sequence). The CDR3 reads CASSLGVVGREQPQHF. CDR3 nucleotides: TGTGCCAGCAGCTTAGGAGTGGTGGGACGCGAGCAGCCCCAGCATTTT.

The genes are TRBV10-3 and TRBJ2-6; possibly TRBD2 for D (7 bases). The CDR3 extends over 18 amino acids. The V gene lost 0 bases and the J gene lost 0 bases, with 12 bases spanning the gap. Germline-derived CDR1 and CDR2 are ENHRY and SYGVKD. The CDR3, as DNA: TGTGCCATCAGTGAGTCGGGCGGGGGCCTCTCTGGGGCCAACGTCCTGACTTTC. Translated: CAISESGGGLSGANVLTF.

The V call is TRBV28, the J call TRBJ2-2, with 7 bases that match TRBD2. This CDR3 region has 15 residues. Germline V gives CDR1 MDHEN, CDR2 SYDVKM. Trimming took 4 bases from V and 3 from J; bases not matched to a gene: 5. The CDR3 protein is CASSSQLAYTGELFF. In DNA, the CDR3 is TGTGCCAGCAGTTCTCAACTAGCGTACACCGGGGAGCTGTTTTTT.

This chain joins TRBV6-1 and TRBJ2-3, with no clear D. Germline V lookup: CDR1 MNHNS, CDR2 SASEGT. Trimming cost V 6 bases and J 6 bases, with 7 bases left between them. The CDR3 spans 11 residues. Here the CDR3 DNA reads TGTGCCAGCAGGCAGCTTGATACGCAGTATTTT. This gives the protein CASRQLDTQYF.

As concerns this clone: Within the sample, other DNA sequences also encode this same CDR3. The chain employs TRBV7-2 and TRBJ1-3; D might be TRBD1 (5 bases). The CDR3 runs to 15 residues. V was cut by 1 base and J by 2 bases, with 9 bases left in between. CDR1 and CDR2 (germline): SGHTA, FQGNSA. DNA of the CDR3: TGTGCCAGCAGCTTAGTTTGGGGGGCTGGAAACACCATATATTTT. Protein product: CASSLVWGAGNTIYF.